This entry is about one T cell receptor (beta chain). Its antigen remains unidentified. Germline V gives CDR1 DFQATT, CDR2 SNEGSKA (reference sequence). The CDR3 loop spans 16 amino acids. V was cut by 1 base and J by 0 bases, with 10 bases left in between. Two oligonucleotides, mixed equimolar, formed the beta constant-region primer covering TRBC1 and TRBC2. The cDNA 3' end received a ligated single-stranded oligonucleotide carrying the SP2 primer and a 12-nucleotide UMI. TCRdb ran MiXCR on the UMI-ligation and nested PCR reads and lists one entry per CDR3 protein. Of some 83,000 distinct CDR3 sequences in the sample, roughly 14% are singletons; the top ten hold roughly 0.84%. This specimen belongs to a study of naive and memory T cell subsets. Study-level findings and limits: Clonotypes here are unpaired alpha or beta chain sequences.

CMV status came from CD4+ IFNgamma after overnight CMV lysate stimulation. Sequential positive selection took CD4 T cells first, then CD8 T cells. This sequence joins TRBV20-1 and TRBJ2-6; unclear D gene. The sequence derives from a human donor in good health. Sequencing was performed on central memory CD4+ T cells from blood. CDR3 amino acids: CSARVVGYSGANVLTF. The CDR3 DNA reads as TGCAGTGCTAGAGTAGTAGGGTACTCTGGGGCCAACGTCCTGACTTTC.